This T cell receptor beta chain was obtained from a study of cytomegalovirus exposure and HLA in healthy donors. Whole-study context: The study's early data release held about 77 million unique TCRs from HLA-typed donors.

Comments on this clone: The antigen remains undetermined.

Findings and caveats of the study: Presence/absence analyses assumed roughly uniform sequencing depth across donors, which may not hold. Cytomegalovirus-associated status was assigned to some 160 TCR beta chains. Most CMV-associated TCR beta chains were later found to appear HLA-restricted.

PCR was performed using 60 Vbeta and 13 Jbeta primers. Clones were sequenced by immunoSEQ multiplex PCR, and TCRdb holds only the in-frame ones, with some missing. This table has about 82,000 clones, approximately 90% appearing once. From germline, CDR1 is SGHTA and CDR2 FQGNSA. V shed 6 bases and J shed 9 bases, with 18 bases lying between them. This CDR3 spans 13 amino acids. V gene TRBV7-2 combines with J gene TRBJ2-7; unclear D gene. The sequencing sample was made of PBMCs. The TCR comes from a young man in good health and CMV-seronegative. The CDR3 is CASRPELGLMQYF. CDR3 DNA: TGTGCCAGCAGACCCGAGCTGGGCTTGATGCAGTACTTC.